Listed here is a single TCR beta chain. The data were obtained in a study of blood T cell repertoires in COVID-19. In the study overall: The United States, Italy and Spain provided the acute and convalescent COVID-19 samples. PBMCs, B-cell-depleted T cells, or T cells were the source of the cDNA or gDNA that made up the material.

In the authors' workflow: Researchers report that nucleated cell counts were estimated from reference gene primer amplification. Libraries were prepared by immunoSEQ multiplex PCR; TCRdb keeps only in-frame clonotypes and omits some of them. The V and J calls and the clone size are those of that table, but D and trimming were determined from the DNA. The profile covers approximately 25,000 clones, with 72% appearing a single time and 40% to 45% taken by the ten largest. This CDR3 is 18 amino acids long. The sequencing sample was made of peripheral blood. This receptor was taken from a woman of 80 years or more with acute or convalescent COVID-19. The rearrangement joins TRBV21-1 to TRBJ2-1; the table calls TRBD2, which could not be checked here. TRBV21-1 corresponds to a pseudogene. The CDR3 nucleotides read TGTGCCAGCAGCACCAAGGGACTAGCGGGGGTTATCTACAATGAGCAGTTCTTC. This encodes CASSTKGLAGVIYNEQFF.